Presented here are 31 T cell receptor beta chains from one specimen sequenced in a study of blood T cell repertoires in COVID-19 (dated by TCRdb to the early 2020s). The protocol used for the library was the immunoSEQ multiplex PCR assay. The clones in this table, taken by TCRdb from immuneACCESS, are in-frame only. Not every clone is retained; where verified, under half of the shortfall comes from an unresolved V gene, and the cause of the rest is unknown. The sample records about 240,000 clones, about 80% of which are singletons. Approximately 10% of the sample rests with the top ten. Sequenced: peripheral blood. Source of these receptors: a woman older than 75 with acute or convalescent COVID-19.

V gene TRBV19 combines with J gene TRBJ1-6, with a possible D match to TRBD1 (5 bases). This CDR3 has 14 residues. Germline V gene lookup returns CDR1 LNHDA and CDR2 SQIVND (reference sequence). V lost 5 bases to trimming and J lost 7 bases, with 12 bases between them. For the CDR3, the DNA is TGTGCCAGTAGTGCGGACGGGGGAAATTCACCCCTCCACTTT. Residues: CASSADGGNSPLHF.

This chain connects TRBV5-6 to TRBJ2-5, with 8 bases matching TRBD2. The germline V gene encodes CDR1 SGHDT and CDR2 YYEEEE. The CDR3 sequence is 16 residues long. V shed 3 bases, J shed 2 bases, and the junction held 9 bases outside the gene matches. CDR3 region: CASSSLGRGDQETQYF. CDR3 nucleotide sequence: TGTGCCAGCAGCTCCCTAGGGCGGGGGGATCAAGAGACCCAGTACTTC.

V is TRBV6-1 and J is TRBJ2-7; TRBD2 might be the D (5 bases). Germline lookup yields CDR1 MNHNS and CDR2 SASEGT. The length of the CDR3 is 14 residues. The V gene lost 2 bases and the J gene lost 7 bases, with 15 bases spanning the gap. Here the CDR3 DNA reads TGTGCCAGCAGTGAATCGGTGGGAGTGGGGGAGCAGTACTTC. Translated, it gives CASSESVGVGEQYF.

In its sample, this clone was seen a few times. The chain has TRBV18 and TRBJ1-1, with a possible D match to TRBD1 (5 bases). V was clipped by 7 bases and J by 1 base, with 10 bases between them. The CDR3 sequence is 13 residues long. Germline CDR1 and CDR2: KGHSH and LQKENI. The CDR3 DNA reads TGTGCCAGCTGTGGGCAGGGGAACACTGAAGCTTTCTTT. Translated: CASCGQGNTEAFF.

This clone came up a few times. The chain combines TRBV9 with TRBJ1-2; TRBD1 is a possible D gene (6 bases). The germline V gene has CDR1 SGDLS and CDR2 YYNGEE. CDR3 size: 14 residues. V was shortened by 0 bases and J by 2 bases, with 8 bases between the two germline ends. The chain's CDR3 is CASSVAGQNYGYTF. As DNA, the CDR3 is TGTGCCAGCAGCGTAGCCGGACAGAACTATGGCTACACCTTC. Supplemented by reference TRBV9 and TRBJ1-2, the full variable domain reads DSGVTQTPKHLITATGQRVTLRCSPRSGDLSVYWYQQSLDQGLQFLIQYYNGEERAKGNILERFSAQQFPDLHSELNLSSLELGDSALYFCASSVAGQNYGYTFGSGTRLTVV.

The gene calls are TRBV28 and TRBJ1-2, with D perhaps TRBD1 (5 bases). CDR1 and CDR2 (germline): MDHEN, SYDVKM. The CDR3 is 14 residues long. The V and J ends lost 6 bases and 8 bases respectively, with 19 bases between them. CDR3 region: CASRQTGSYVGYTF. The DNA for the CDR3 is TGTGCCAGCAGACAAACAGGCTCCTATGTGGGCTACACCTTC.

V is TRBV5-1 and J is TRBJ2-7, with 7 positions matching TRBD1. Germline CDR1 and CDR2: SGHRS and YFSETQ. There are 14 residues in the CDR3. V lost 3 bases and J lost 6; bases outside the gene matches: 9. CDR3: CASSSTGETGEQYF. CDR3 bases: TGCGCCAGCAGCTCCACAGGGGAGACGGGCGAGCAGTACTTC.

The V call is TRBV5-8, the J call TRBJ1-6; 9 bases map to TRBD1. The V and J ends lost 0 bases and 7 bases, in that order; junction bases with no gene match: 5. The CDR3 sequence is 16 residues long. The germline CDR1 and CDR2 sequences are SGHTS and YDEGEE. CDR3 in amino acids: CASSLDRGLWNSPLHF. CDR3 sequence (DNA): TGTGCCAGCAGCTTGGACAGGGGGCTTTGGAATTCACCCCTCCACTTT.

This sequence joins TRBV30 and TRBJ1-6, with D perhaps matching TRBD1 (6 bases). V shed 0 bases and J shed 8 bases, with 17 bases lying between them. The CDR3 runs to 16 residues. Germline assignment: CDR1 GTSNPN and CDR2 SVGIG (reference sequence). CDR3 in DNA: TGTGCCTGGAGTGTACAGAGACTAGGGGGGGATTCACCCCTCCACTTT. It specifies CAWSVQRLGGDSPLHF.

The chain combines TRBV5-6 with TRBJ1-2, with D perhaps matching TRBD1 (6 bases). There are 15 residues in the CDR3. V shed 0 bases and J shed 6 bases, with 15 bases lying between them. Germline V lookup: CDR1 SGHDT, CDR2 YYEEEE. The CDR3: CASSLVQGQDDGYTF. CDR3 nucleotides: TGTGCCAGCAGCTTGGTCCAGGGGCAGGATGATGGCTACACCTTC.

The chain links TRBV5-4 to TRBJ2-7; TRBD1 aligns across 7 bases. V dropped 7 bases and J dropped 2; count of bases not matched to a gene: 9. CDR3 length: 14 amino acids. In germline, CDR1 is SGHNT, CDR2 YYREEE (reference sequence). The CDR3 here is CASSRDSQAYEQYF. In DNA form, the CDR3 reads TGTGCCAGCTCTCGGGACAGCCAAGCCTACGAGCAGTACTTC.

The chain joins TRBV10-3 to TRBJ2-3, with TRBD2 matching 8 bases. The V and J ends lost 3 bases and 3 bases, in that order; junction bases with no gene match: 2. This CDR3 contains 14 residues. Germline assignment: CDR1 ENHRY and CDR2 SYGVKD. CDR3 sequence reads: CAISEAGVTDTQYF. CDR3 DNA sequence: TGTGCCATCAGTGAAGCGGGGGTGACAGATACGCAGTATTTT.

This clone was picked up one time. The CDR3 DNA sequence: TGTGCCAGCAGCCCCCCCCGACAGGGCATAAGGGGTAATTCACCCCTCCACTTT. Its protein is CASSPPRQGIRGNSPLHF. The gene calls are TRBV4-2 and TRBJ1-6, with 7 bases matching TRBD1. The germline V gene encodes CDR1 LGHNA and CDR2 YNFKEQ. V lost 4 bases, J lost 6 bases, and 15 bases stayed unmatched. CDR3 length: 18 residues.

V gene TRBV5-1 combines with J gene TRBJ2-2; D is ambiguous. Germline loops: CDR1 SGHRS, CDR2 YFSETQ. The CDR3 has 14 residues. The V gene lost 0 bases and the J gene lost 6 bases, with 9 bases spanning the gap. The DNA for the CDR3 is TGCGCCAGCAGCTTGGACGTAGCCCCCGGGGAGCTGTTTTTT. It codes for CASSLDVAPGELFF.

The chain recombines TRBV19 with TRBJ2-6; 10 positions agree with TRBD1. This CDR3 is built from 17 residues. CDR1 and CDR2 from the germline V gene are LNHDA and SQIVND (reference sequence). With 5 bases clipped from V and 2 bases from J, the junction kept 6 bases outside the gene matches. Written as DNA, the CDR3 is TGTGCCAGTAGTCCGGGGACAGGGGACGCTGGGGCCAACGTCCTGACTTTC. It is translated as CASSPGTGDAGANVLTF.

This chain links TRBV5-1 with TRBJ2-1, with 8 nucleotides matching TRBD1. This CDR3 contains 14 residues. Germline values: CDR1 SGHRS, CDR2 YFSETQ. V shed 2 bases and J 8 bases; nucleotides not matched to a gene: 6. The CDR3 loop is CASSLGDRLDEQFF. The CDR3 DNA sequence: TGCGCCAGCAGCTTAGGGGACAGGCTGGATGAGCAGTTCTTC.

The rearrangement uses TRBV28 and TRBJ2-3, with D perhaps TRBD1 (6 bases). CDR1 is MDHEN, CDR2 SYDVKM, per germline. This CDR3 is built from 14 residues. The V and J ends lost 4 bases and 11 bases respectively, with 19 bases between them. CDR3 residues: CASSYRQIQGEQYF. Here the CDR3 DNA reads TGTGCCAGCAGTTACCGACAGATACAGGGTGAGCAGTATTTT.

CDR3 protein: CASSDPGIQHF. The DNA of the CDR3 is TGTGCCAGCAGTGATCCGGGTATTCAGCATTTT. The chain has TRBV2 and TRBJ1-5; D gene uncertain. This CDR3 is built from 11 residues. Germline V gene lookup returns CDR1 SNHLY and CDR2 FYNNEI. V lost 3 bases and J 13 bases, leaving 10 bases between the germline ends.

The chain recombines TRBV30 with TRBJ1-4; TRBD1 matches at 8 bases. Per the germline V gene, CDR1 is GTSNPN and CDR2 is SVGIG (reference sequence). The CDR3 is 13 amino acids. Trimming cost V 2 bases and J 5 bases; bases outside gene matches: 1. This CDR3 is CAWSRTGNEKLFF. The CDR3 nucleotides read TGTGCCTGGAGTCGGACAGGGAATGAAAAACTGTTTTTT.

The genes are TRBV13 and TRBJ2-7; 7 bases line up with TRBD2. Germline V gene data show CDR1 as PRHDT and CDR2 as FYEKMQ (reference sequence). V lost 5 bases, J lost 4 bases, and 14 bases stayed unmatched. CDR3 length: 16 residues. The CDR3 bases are TGTGCCAGCAGCCCCCTGGAGGGGCGGGGGAGGTACGAGCAGTACTTC. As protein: CASSPLEGRGRYEQYF.

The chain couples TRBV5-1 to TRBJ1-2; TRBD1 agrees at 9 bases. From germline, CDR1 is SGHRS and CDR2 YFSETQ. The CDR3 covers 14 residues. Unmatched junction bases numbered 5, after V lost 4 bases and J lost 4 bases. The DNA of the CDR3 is TGCGCCAGCAGCCCCGGACAGGGGTTCTATGGCTACACCTTC. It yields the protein CASSPGQGFYGYTF.

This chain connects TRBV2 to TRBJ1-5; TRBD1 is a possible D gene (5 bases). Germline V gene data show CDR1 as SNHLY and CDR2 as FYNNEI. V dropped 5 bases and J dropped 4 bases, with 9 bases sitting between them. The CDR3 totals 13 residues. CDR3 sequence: CASSQGLNQPQHF. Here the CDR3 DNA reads TGTGCCAGCAGTCAGGGCTTGAATCAGCCCCAGCATTTT.

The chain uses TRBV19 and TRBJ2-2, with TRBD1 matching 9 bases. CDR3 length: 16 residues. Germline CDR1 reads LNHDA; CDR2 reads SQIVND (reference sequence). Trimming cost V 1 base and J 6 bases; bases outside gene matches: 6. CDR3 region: CASSIVGQGYPGELFF. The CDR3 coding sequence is TGTGCCAGTAGTATAGTGGGACAGGGTTATCCCGGGGAGCTGTTTTTT.

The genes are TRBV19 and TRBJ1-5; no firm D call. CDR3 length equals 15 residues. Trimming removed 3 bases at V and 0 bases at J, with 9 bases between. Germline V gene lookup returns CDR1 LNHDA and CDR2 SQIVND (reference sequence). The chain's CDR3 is CASSIRGNSNQPQHF. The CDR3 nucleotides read TGTGCCAGTAGTATCCGCGGGAATAGCAATCAGCCCCAGCATTTT.

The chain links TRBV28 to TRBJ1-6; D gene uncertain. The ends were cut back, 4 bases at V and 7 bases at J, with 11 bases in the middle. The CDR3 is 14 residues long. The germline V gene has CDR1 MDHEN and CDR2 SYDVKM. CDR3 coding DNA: TGTGCCAGCAGTTCCCGATCGGGGAATTCACCCCTCCACTTT. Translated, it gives CASSSRSGNSPLHF.

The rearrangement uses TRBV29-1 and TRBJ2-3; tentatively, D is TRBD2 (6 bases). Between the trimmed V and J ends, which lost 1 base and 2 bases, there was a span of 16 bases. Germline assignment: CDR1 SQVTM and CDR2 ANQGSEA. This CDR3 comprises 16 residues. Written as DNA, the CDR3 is TGCAGCGTTGAAGGTCAGGAGGGGAGAACCACAGATACGCAGTATTTT. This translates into CSVEGQEGRTTDTQYF.

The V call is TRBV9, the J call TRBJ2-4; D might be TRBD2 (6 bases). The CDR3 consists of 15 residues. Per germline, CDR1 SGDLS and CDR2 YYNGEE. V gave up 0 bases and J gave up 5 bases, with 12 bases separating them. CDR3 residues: CASSVVGGLENIQYF. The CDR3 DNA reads TGTGCCAGCAGCGTAGTGGGGGGACTGGAAAACATTCAGTACTTC.

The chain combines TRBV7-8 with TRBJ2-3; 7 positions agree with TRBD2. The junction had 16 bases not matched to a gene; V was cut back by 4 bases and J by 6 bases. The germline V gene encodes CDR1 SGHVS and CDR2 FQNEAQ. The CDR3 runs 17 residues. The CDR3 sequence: CASSSVLTSVVRDTQYF. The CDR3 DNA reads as TGTGCCAGCAGCTCCGTTCTAACTAGCGTGGTTAGGGATACGCAGTATTTT. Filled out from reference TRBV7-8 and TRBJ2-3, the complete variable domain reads GAGVSQSPRYKVAKRGQDVALRCDPISGHVSLFWYQQALGQGPEFLTYFQNEAQLDKSGLPSDRFFAERPEGSVSTLKIQRTQQEDSAVYLCASSSVLTSVVRDTQYFGPGTRLTVL.

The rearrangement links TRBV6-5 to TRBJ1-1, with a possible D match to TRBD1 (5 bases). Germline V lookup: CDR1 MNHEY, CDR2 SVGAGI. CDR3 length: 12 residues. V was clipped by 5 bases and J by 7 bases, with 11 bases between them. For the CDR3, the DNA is TGTGCCAGCAGTCCCCGGGGGGGTGAAGCTTTCTTT. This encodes CASSPRGGEAFF.

CDR3 protein: CASSFSPTARQGGYTF. For the CDR3, the DNA is TGCGCCAGCAGCTTCTCCCCGACAGCCCGGCAGGGTGGCTACACCTTC. This chain joins TRBV5-1 and TRBJ1-2, with a tentative D call TRBD1 (5 bases). This CDR3 region has 16 residues. V was trimmed by 2 bases and J by 7 bases, leaving 21 bases between them. Germline lookup yields CDR1 SGHRS and CDR2 YFSETQ.

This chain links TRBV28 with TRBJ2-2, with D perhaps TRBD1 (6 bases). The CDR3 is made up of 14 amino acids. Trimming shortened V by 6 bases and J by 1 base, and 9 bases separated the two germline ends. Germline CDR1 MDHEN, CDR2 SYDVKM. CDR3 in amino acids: CASRKQGNTGELFF. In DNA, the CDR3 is TGTGCCAGCAGAAAACAGGGGAACACCGGGGAGCTGTTTTTT.